This TCR beta chain was profiled in a study of neurological immune-mediated disorders. Time point here: longitudinal time-point 3. Study-level findings and limits: The absence of any CDR3 amino acid sequence shared by expanded clones across subjects suggests that repertoires were private in all groups.

The authors made cDNA by 5'RACE with 10-nucleotide random UMIs. Using its own MiXCR run on the 5' RACE reads, TCRdb lists one record per CDR3 protein. In the table there are 85,000 to 110,000 distinct CDR3 sequences, 10% to 12% of which are singletons. The CDR3 runs to 11 residues. Germline V gene lookup returns CDR1 SQVTM and CDR2 ANQGSEA. In this sample, this clonotype turned up many times. Its antigen is unknown. This sequence joins TRBV29-1 and TRBJ1-1; D is unresolved. The sequence was obtained from a female donor with HTLV-1-associated myelopathy (HAM/TSP). The sequencing input was PBMCs. CDR3 region: CSATVNTEAFF. In DNA form, the CDR3 reads TGCAGTGCGACGGTGAACACTGAAGCTTTCTTT.